Below, 3 T cell receptor beta chains from the same sample are listed, as sequenced in a study of shared clonotypes between healthy human individuals. Using immunoSEQ multiplex PCR, the repertoire was profiled, and TCRdb retains in-frame clones only, with some absent. The table lists about 2.5 million clones, approximately 90% of them singletons, with about 0.36% in the top ten. The sample taken for sequencing was naive CD4+ T cells from PBMCs. Subset given: CD45RA+ positively selected. The receptors come from a man younger than 35 in good health. Some clones in this sample may be carry-over from other donors' samples.

With respect to this clone: The junction and the germline gene differ at one end; a read error may be behind it. V gene TRBV6-5 combines with J gene TRBJ1-4; D not resolved. Germline V gene lookup returns CDR1 MNHEY and CDR2 SVGAGI. The CDR3 spans 16 residues. CDR3 nucleotide sequence: TGTGCCAGTAGTTTACTAATGGGCGCAACTAATGAAAAACTGTTTTTT. It encodes CASSLLMGATNEKLFF.

This clone is a singleton in its sample. CDR3 sequence (DNA): TGTGCCAGCAGTTACTCGACGAAGTACACAGATACGCAGTATTTT. It translates to CASSYSTKYTDTQYF. The gene calls are TRBV6-5 and TRBJ2-3; no firm D call. Germline-derived CDR1 and CDR2 are MNHEY and SVGAGI. This CDR3 comprises 15 residues. V was pared by 0 bases and J by 2 bases, with 9 bases between.

CDR3 loop: CASSLRLGNTGELFF. CDR3 sequence (DNA): TGTGCCAGCAGCCTCAGACTAGGGAACACCGGGGAGCTGTTTTTT. V gene TRBV7-3 combines with J gene TRBJ2-2; tentatively, D is TRBD2 (6 bases). V gave up 5 bases and J gave up 1 base, with 11 bases separating them. The CDR3 length is 15 residues. Germline V gene data show CDR1 as SGHTA and CDR2 as FQGTGA.